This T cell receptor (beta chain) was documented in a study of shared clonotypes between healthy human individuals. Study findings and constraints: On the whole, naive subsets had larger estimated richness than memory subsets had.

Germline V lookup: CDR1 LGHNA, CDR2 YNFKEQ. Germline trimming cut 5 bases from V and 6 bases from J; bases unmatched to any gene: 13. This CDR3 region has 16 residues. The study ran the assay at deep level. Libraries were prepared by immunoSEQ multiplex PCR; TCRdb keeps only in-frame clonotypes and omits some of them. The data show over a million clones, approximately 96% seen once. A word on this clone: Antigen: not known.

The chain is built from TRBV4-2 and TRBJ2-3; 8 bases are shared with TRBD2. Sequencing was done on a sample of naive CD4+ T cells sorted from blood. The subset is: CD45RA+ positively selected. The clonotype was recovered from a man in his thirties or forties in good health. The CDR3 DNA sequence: TGTGCCAGCAGCTTAAGAGATAGCGGGGCGGGGGATACGCAGTATTTT. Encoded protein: CASSLRDSGAGDTQYF.